The following is a T cell receptor (beta chain) sequence with its context. Its specificity is unknown. The PCR ran on 60 Vbeta and 13 Jbeta primers. Here immunoSEQ multiplex PCR was the method, and the copy in TCRdb shows in-frame clones only, minus some. The table has around 120,000 clones, around four fifths seen once. The sample belongs to a study of cytomegalovirus exposure and HLA in healthy donors. Broader study findings: Among CMV-associated TCR beta chains, most appeared HLA-restricted in a later analysis. Later analysis associated a missense DCLRE1C variant with TCR beta V- and J-gene trimming. Cytomegalovirus association was assigned to more than 150 TCR beta chains.

This CDR3 comprises 14 residues. Germline CDR1 reads PRHDT; CDR2 reads FYEKMQ (reference sequence). The V call is TRBV13, the J call TRBJ2-5; 8 bases align to TRBD1. The last part of the DNA fits TRBJ2-7 better; the J call may be wrong. This sequence originates from a boy aged 10-17 years in good health and CMV-seronegative. The sample taken for sequencing was PBMCs. The CDR3 loop is CASSSLDRGDEQYF. CDR3 coding DNA: TGTGCCAGCAGCTCCCTAGACAGGGGAGACGAGCAGTACTTC.